This entry features one T cell receptor (beta chain) sequence. The antigen remains undetermined. A J-beta primer mix and a sample-barcoded 5' primer were used in a second PCR of roughly 6 to 11 cycles. TCRdb ran MiXCR on the 5' RACE reads and lists one entry per CDR3 protein. This sample yields about 1.4 million distinct CDR3 sequences, of which roughly 60% are seen a single time; over 5.5% belongs to the top ten. This sample stems from a study of blood T cells in healthy people across ages. Germline V lookup: CDR1 LGHNA, CDR2 YNFKEQ. V was pared by 3 bases and J by 4 bases, with 12 bases between. The CDR3 contains 14 residues. Study outcomes and limitations: Long-lived donors had more naive CD4+ cells and higher diversity than aged donors. Unknown donor CMV status possibly confounded expanded clonotype changes. Among T cells, TCR beta diversity per million cells dropped roughly linearly as age rose.

This sequence was found in a man between 18 and 35 years old in good health. Sequencing was carried out using blood. The rearrangement uses TRBV4-2 and TRBJ2-5; D may correspond to TRBD1 or TRBD2 (5 bases each). CDR3 region: CASSHGAWRETQYF. The CDR3, as DNA: TGTGCCAGCAGCCACGGGGCCTGGAGAGAGACCCAGTACTTC.